Following are 2 T cell receptor beta chains from one sample sequenced in a study of a mutant IDH1 vaccine in newly diagnosed glioma. Time point in this sample: week 23, last vaccination. Alongside topical imiquimod, each dose of vaccine comprised 300 ug of mutant IDH1 20-mer peptide. Assay: immunoSEQ multiplex PCR; the TCRdb copy retains only in-frame clones and omits some. The sample holds around 85,000 clones; 65% to 90% are singletons and the top ten take 2% to 2.5%. What these receptors recognize is not known. Sequenced here: PBMCs, sampled from a glioma patient whose treatment included an IDH1 peptide vaccine. The source is a man aged 25 to 40 with glioma. Some clones in this sample may be carry-over from other donors' samples.

This clone was seen a single time. The rearrangement uses TRBV2 and TRBJ2-4, with 7 bases matching TRBD1. Germline loops: CDR1 SNHLY, CDR2 FYNNEI. V shed 6 bases, J shed 7 bases, and the junction held 3 bases outside the gene matches. The length of the CDR3 is 12 residues. CDR3 DNA: TGTGCCAGCAGGGTGACAGGGAACATTCAGTACTTC. Residues: CASRVTGNIQYF.

A few counts support this clone. This chain connects TRBV5-1 to TRBJ1-1; D gene uncertain. The CDR3 totals 13 residues. Trimming pared 3 bases from V and 4 bases from J, leaving 10 bases between. Germline CDR1 is SGHRS and CDR2 is YFSETQ. In DNA, the CDR3 is TGCGCCAGCAGCTCGACGAGAGGCACTGAAGCTTTCTTT. It translates to CASSSTRGTEAFF.